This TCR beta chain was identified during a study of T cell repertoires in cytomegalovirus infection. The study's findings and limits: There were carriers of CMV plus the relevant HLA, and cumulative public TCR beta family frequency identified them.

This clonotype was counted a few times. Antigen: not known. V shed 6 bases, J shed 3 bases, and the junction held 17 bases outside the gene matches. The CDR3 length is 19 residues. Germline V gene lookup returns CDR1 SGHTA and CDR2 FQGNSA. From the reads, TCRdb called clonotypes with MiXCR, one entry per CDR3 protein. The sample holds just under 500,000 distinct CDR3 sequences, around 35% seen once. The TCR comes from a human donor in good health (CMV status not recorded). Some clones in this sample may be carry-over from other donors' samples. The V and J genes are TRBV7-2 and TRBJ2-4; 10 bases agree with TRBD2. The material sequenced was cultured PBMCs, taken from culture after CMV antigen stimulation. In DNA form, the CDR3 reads TGTGCCAGCAGTGCTCGGACTAGCGGCCCTACAGGCGTCAAAAACATTCAGTACTTC. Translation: CASSARTSGPTGVKNIQYF.